The present T cell receptor (beta chain) was sequenced within a study of blood T cell repertoires in COVID-19. Study-wide context: Donors in the United States, Italy and Spain gave samples during acute or convalescent COVID-19. The analysed material was cDNA or gDNA that came from T cells, B-cell-depleted T cells, or PBMCs.

Authors' processing steps: Scientists estimated how many nucleated cells there were by amplifying reference gene primers. Method: immunoSEQ multiplex PCR; TCRdb's copy keeps in-frame clones and lacks some. V and J calls and clone size are copied from that table; D and trimming were computed from the DNA. The sample lists about 72,000 clones, more than 75% occurring once. This CDR3 is built from 14 residues. Germline V CDR1 and CDR2: SQVTM, ANQGSEA. The V gene end was trimmed by 7 bases and the J gene end by 4 bases; junction bases not matched to a gene: 10. Sequencing input: peripheral blood. This chain uses TRBV29-1 with TRBJ2-7, with 10 bases fitting TRBD2. This TCR was sampled from a human donor in a cohort sampled during active COVID-19. The chain's CDR3 is CSAMTTSGVYEQYF. The CDR3 DNA reads as TGCAGCGCCATGACTACTAGCGGGGTTTACGAGCAGTACTTC.